Below, one TCR beta chain is given with its context. TCRdb's copy holds only in-frame clones and misses some; the assay was immunoSEQ multiplex PCR. The sample has roughly 150,000 clones; approximately 93% are singletons. This CDR3 spans 15 amino acids. From germline, CDR1 is SGHDT and CDR2 YYEEEE. V was shortened by 4 bases and J by 5 bases, with 16 bases between the two germline ends. These data originate in a study of T cell responses to AZD1222 COVID-19 vaccine. Material: peripheral blood, obtained 28 days after the second AZD1222 dose. The chain uses TRBV5-6 and TRBJ2-1, with D unclear. The receptor's source is an adult who received the AZD1222 COVID-19 vaccine. DNA of the CDR3: TGTGCCAGCAGCACACCGGGCCAACAACACAATGAGCAGTTCTTC. It codes for CASSTPGQQHNEQFF.